One T cell receptor beta chain is described in this entry. There is no known antigen for this receptor. Base quality data are lacking; no much larger clone is found one base away. Library preparation was by UMI-ligation and nested PCR. Using T4 RNA ligase 1, a single-stranded oligonucleotide bearing the Illumina SP2 sequence plus a UMI was ligated onto the 3' end of the cDNA. PCR1 consisted of 4 cycles (98 degrees C 15 s, 69 degrees C 30 s, 72 degrees C 40 s), and for the beta primer an equimolar mix of RC1.1 and RC1.2 was used to cover TRBC1 and TRBC2. From PCR2 onward, TCR alpha and beta chains were processed separately, and sample indices and Illumina adaptors were added. The UMI comprised 12 random nucleotides, as two hexamers separated by a spacer, placed after an 8-base spacer. The libraries were sequenced on an Illumina MiSeq using v2 2x251 paired-end chemistry, usually with more than 9 samples in each run. To increase diversity, 5-7% PhiX DNA was added to each sequencing library. The source study handled its data this way. Raw reads were converted to FASTQ with bcl2fastq and demultiplexed by dual indices using Demultiplexor. V and J genes were assigned by Decombinator through tag matching that permitted a single base-pair mismatch. Using UMIs, Collapsinator corrected both sequencing errors and the frequency errors that come from PCR heterogeneity. CDR3Translator turned Decombinator identifiers into nucleotide sequence, translated that sequence into amino acids, and pulled out the CDR3 based on C- and N-terminal motifs. Each distinct KT2 TCR was counted as one cluster of KT2 sequences that shared a single unique molecular identifier. TCRdb reanalyzed the raw reads on its own, using fastp at Q25 for trimming and MiXCR for clone calling, and kept in-frame beta chains. Every CDR3 protein is listed once, alongside the most common genes and DNA of its rows. TCRdb, not the original authors, processed these V and J calls. The sample table holds about 32,000 distinct CDR3 sequences, of which more than 7% were seen once. The ten most abundant clones make up 15% to 18% of the sample.

The record originates from a study of quantifying T cell responses using KT2 cells (dated by TCRdb to the late 2010s). In the study overall: RNA was DNase-treated and reverse transcribed with TCR alpha and beta constant-region primers, mostly using SuperScript III. PCR2 was performed as a SYBR Green qPCR and was stopped at a predetermined fluorescence threshold so that over-amplification was avoided. The efficiency of the T4 ligation step under optimum conditions was estimated to be above 9%. On the study overall, not on this receptor specifically: The study did not include a side-by-side comparison of this pipeline with other TCR sequencing techniques. Even at the lowest spike-in tested, roughly one KT2 cell per 100,000 PBMC, KT2 sequences were still detected. Saturation was seen in the detection of KT2 sequences when very high numbers of KT2 cells were spiked in. The numbers of KT2 alpha and beta sequences increased linearly with the number of input KT2 cells across several orders of magnitude.

Unmatched junction bases come to 8, with V trimmed by 5 bases and J by 3 bases. Including cysteine and phenylalanine, the CDR3 has 16 amino acids. Only the CDR3 DNA stays, 48 bases, in frame from base 1. Per the germline V gene, LGHNA is the CDR1 and YNFKEQ is the CDR2. Known numbers of KT2, a T cell clone whose TCR had been sequenced previously, were spiked into unfractionated PBMC to test the sensitivity and accuracy of the pipeline. A range of KT2-to-PBMC ratios was set up by mixing KT2 cells into a fixed number of PBMC. Recombination linked TRBV4-2 to TRBJ2-7; 12 middle bases align to TRBD2. The TCR comes from a human donor. Input material: PBMCs spiked with cells of the T cell clone KT2. The CDR3 is CASSIRRTSGNYEQYF. In nucleotides, the sequence is TGTGCCAGCAGCATACGCAGGACTAGCGGGAACTACGAGCAGTACTTC.